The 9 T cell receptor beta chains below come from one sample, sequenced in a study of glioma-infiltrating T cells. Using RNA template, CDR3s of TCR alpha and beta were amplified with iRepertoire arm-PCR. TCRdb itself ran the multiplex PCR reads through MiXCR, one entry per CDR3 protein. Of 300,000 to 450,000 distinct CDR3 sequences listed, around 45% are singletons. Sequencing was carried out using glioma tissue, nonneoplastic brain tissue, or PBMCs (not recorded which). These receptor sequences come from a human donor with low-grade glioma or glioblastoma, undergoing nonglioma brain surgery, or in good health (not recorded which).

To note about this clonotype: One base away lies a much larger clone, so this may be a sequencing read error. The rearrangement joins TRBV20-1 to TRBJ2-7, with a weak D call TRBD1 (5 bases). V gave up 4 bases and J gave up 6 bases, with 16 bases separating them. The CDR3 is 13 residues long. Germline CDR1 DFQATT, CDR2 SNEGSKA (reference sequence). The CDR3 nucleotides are TGCAGTGCTATTTCGAGACAGACCTGCGAGCAGTACTTC. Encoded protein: CSAISRQTCEQYF.

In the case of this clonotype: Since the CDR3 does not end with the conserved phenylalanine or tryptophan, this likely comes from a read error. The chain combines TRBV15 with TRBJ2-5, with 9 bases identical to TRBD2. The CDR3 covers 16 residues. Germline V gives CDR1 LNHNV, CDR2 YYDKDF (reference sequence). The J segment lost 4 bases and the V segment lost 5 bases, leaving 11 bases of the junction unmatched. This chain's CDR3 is CATSFLGGRAPETQYS. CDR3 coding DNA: TGTGCCACCAGCTTCCTTGGCGGGAGGGCCCCAGAGACCCAGTACTCC.

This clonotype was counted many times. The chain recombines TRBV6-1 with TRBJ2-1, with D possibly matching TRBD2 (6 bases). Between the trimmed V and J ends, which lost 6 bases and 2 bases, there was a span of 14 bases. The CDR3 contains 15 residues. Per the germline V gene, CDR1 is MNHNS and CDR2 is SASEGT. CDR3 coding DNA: TGTGCCAGCAGACCCTCTAGCGCAACCTACAATGAGCAGTTCTTC. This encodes CASRPSSATYNEQFF.

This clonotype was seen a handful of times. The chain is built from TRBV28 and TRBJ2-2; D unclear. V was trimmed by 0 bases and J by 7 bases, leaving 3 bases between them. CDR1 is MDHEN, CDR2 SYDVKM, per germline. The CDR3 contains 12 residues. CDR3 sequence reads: CASSLWGGELFF. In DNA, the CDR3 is TGTGCCAGCAGTTTATGGGGCGGGGAGCTGTTTTTT.

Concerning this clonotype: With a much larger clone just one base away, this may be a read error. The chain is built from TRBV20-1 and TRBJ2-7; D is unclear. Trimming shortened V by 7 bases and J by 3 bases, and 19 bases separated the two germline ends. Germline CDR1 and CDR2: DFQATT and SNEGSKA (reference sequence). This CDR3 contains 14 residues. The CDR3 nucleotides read TGCAGTGATGCCGCCGGTTTAAATCGCTACGAGCAGTACTTC. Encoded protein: CSDAAGLNRYEQYF.

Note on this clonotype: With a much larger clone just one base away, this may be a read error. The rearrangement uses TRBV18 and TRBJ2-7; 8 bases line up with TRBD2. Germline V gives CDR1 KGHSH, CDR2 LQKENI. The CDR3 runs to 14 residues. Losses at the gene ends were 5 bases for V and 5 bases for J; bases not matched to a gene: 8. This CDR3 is CASSTGLATHEQYF. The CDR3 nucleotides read TGTGCCAGCTCAACTGGACTAGCCACCCACGAGCAGTACTTC.

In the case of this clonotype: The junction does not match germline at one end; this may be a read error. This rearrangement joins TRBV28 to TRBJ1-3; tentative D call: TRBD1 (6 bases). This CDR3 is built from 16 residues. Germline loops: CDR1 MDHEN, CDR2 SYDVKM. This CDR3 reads CASSYLTGLRGNSIYF. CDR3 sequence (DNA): TGTGCCAGCAGTTATTTAACAGGGCTGCGTGGAAACAGCATATATTTT.

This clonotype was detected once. CDR3 nucleotide sequence: TGTGCCAGCAGCTTCGCTCTACTCTCCTACGAGCAGTACTTC. It encodes CASSFALLSYEQYF. J is TRBJ2-7 and V is TRBV7-9; D is uncertain. Germline V gene lookup returns CDR1 SEHNR and CDR2 FQNEAQ (reference sequence). Trimming took 3 bases from V and 0 from J, leaving 9 bases between them. The length of the CDR3 is 14 residues.

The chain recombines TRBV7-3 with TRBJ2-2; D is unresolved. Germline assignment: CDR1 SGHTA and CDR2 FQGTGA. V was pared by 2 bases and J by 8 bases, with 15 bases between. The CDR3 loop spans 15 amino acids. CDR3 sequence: CASSLDAASKGELFF. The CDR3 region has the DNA TGTGCCAGCAGCTTAGACGCAGCGTCTAAAGGGGAGCTGTTTTTT. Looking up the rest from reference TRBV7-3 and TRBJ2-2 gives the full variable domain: GAGVSQTPSNKVTEKGKYVELRCDPISGHTALYWYRQSLGQGPEFLIYFQGTGAADDSGLPNDRFFAVRPEGSVSTLKIQRTERGDSAVYLCASSLDAASKGELFFGEGSRLTVL.